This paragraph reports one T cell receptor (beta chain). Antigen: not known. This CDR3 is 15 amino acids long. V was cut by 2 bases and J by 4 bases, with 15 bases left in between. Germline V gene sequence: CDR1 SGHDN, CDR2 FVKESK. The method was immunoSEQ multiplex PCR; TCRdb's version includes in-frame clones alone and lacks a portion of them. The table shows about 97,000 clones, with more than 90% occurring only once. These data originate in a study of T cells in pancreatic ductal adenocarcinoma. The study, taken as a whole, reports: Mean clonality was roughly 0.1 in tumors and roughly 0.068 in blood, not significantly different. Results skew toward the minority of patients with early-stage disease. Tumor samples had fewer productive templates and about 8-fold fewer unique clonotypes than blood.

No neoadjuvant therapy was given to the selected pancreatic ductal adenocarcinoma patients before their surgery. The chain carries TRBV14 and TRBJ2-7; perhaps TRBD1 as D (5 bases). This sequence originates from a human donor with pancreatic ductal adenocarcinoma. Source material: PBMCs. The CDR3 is CASSQRVRAWYEQYF. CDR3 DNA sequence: TGTGCCAGCAGCCAACGAGTCAGGGCTTGGTACGAGCAGTACTTC. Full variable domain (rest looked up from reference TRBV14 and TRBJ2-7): EAGVTQFPSHSVIEKGQTVTLRCDPISGHDNLYWYRRVMGKEIKFLLHFVKESKQDESGMPNNRFLAERTGGTYSTLKVQPAELEDSGVYFCASSQRVRAWYEQYFGPGTRLTVT.